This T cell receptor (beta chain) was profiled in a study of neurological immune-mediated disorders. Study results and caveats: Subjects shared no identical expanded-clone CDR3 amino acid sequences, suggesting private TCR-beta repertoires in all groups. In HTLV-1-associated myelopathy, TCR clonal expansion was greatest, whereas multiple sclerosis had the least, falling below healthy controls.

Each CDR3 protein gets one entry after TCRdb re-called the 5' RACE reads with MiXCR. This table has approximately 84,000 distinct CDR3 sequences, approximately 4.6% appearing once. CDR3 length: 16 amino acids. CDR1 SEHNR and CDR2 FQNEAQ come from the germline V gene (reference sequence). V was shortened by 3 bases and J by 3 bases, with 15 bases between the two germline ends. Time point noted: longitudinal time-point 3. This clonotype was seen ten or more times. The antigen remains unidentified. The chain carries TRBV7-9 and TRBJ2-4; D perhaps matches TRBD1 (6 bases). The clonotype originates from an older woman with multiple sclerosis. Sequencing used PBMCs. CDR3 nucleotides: TGTGCCAGCAGCTTCCGACAGGTCGGGGACAAAAACATTCAGTACTTC. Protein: CASSFRQVGDKNIQYF.